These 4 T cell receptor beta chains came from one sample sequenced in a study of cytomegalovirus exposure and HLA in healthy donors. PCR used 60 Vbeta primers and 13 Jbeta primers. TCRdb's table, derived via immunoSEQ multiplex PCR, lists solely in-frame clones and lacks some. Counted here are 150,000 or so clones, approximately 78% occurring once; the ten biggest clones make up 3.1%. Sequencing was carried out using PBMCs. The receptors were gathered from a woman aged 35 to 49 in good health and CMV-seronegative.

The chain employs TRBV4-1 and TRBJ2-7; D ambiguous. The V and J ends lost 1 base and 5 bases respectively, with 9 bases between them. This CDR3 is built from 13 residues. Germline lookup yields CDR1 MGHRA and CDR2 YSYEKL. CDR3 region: CASSQVLANEQYF. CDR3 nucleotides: TGCGCCAGCAGCCAAGTGTTGGCAAACGAGCAGTACTTC.

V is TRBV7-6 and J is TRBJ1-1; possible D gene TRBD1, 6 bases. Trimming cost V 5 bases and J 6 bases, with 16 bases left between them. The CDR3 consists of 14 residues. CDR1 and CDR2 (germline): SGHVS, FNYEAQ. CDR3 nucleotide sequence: TGTGCCAGCAGCCCCCAGGGGATGCGGGCTGAAGCTTTCTTT. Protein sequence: CASSPQGMRAEAFF.

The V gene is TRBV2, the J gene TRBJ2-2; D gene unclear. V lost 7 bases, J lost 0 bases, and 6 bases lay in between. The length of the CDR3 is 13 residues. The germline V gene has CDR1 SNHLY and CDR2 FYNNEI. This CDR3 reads CASNTANTGELFF. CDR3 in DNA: TGTGCCAGCAACACAGCGAACACCGGGGAGCTGTTTTTT.

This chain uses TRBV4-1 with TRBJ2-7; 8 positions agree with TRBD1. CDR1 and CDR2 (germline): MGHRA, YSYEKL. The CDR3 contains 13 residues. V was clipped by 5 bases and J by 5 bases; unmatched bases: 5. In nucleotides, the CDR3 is TGCGCCAGCAGCTCCAGGGGGCTCAACGAGCAGTACTTC. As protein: CASSSRGLNEQYF.